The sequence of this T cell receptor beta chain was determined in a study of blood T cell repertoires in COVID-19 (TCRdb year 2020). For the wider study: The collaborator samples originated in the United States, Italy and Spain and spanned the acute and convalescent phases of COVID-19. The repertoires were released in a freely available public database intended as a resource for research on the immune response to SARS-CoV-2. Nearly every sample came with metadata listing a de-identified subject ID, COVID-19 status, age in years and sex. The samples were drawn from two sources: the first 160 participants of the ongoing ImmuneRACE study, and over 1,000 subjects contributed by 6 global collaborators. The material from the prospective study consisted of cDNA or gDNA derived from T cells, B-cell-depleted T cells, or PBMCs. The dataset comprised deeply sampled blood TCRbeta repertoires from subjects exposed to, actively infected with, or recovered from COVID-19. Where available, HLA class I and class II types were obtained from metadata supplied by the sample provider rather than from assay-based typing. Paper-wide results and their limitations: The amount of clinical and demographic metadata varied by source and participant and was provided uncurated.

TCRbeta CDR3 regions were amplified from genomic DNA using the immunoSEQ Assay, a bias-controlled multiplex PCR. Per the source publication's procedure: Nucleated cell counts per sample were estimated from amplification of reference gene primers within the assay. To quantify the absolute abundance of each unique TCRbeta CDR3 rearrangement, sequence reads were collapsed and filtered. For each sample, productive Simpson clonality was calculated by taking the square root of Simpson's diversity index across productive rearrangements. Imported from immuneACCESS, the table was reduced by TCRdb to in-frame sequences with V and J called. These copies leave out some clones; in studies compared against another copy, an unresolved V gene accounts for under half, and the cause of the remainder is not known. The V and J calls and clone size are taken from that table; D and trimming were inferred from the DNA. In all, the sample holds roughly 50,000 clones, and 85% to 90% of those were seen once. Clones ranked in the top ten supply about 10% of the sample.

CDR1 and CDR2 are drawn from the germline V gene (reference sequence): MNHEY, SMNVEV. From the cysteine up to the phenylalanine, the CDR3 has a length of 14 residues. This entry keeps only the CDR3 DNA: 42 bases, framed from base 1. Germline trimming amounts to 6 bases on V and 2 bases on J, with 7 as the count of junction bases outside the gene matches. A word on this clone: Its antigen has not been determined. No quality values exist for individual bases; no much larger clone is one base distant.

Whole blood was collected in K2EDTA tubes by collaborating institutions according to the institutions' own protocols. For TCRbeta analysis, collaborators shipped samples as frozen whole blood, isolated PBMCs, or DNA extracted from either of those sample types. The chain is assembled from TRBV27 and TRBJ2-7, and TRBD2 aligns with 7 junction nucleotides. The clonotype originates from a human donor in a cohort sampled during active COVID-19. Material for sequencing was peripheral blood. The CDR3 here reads CASSYTSAAYEQYF. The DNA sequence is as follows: TGTGCCAGCAGCTACACTAGCGCAGCCTACGAGCAGTACTTC.